One sample yielded the 30 T cell receptor beta chains listed below, sequenced in a study of cytomegalovirus exposure and HLA in healthy donors. Use of 60 Vbeta and 13 Jbeta primers characterized the PCR. Some clones are missing from TCRdb's copy, which holds only in-frame ones; the method was immunoSEQ multiplex PCR. This table has about 91,000 clones, around 78% appearing once. Material for sequencing was PBMCs. The receptors stem from a male donor in good health and CMV-seropositive.

This clone was seen just once. The chain has TRBV10-1 and TRBJ2-1, with 7 nucleotides matching TRBD2. The CDR3 covers 16 residues. The germline V gene has CDR1 WNHNN and CDR2 SYGVQD (reference sequence). With 2 bases clipped from V and 2 bases from J, the junction kept 6 bases outside the gene matches. The CDR3 here is CASSEDRGSAYNEQFF. CDR3 sequence (DNA): TGCGCCAGCAGTGAGGATCGCGGGAGCGCCTACAATGAGCAGTTCTTC.

For the CDR3, the DNA is TGTGCCAGCAGCCCCGGACTAGCGGGTCCGAATGAGCAGTTCTTC. This gives the protein CASSPGLAGPNEQFF. This chain joins TRBV5-6 and TRBJ2-1; 11 bases map to TRBD2. The V gene's germline CDR1 is SGHDT and CDR2 YYEEEE. This CDR3 has 15 residues. Trimming cost V 4 bases and J 7 bases; bases outside gene matches: 7.

This clone has a handful of counts. The V and J genes are TRBV27 and TRBJ1-5; a weak D match, TRBD1 (5 bases). Germline CDR1 MNHEY, CDR2 SMNVEV (reference sequence). V dropped 4 bases and J dropped 4 bases, with 8 bases sitting between them. The CDR3 contains 13 residues. Here the CDR3 DNA reads TGTGCCAGCAGTTATAGGGGTAATCAGCCCCAGCATTTT. Its translation is CASSYRGNQPQHF.

DNA of the CDR3: TGTGCCACCAGCAGAGGGGGCAACCAAGAGACCCAGTACTTC. Translated, it gives CATSRGGNQETQYF. V is TRBV15 and J is TRBJ2-5; possibly TRBD1 for D (5 bases). The CDR3 is 14 amino acids. Germline CDR1 reads LNHNV; CDR2 reads YYDKDF (reference sequence). Trimming stripped 1 base from V and 0 bases from J, with 6 bases between. Full variable domain (remainder filled in from reference TRBV15 and TRBJ2-5): DAMVIQNPRYQVTQFGKPVTLSCSQTLNHNVMYWYQQKSSQAPKLLFHYYDKDFNNEADTPDNFQSRRPNTSFCFLDIRSPGLGDTAMYLCATSRGGNQETQYFGPGTRLLVL.

J is TRBJ2-3 and V is TRBV19; D is unclear. CDR3 length equals 16 residues. The V end was cut by 4 bases, the J end by 5 bases, with 19 bases between. CDR1 is LNHDA and CDR2 is SQIVND in the germline V gene (reference sequence). The chain's CDR3 is CASSTSFNGPKDTQYF. The CDR3 bases are TGTGCCAGTAGTACCTCTTTTAATGGGCCGAAAGATACGCAGTATTTT.

This CDR3 reads CASRQWTGSGNEQYF. CDR3 coding DNA: TGTGCCAGCAGGCAATGGACAGGGTCTGGGAACGAGCAGTACTTC. This chain joins TRBV5-5 and TRBJ2-7; 8 nucleotides match TRBD1. J gave up 5 bases and V 5 bases, and 12 bases lay outside the gene matches. CDR1 is SGHKS, CDR2 YYEKEE, per germline (reference sequence). The length of the CDR3 is 15 residues.

The CDR3 protein is CASRETSGLYEQYF. DNA of the CDR3: TGTGCCAGCAGGGAGACTAGCGGGCTTTACGAGCAGTACTTC. The chain joins TRBV2 to TRBJ2-7; 10 nucleotides match TRBD2. With 6 bases clipped from V and 4 bases from J, the junction kept 6 bases outside the gene matches. The CDR3 length is 14 residues. Germline V gene lookup returns CDR1 SNHLY and CDR2 FYNNEI.

The rearrangement joins TRBV10-3 to TRBJ2-3, with TRBD2 matching over 9 bases. This CDR3 spans 16 amino acids. Per the germline V gene, CDR1 is ENHRY and CDR2 is SYGVKD. The ends lost 8 bases at V and 1 base at J; junction bases unmatched: 10. The CDR3 protein is CAISEIAGARTDTQYF. CDR3 nucleotide sequence: TGTGCCATCTCCGAAATAGCGGGGGCCCGCACAGATACGCAGTATTTT.

This chain joins TRBV5-1 and TRBJ2-1, with TRBD2 identical over 14 bases. Per the germline V gene, CDR1 is SGHRS and CDR2 is YFSETQ. The trim removed 0 bases at V and 9 bases at J, leaving 5 bases unmatched. The CDR3 has 16 residues. The CDR3 region is CASSLEGLAGVGEQFF. The CDR3 DNA is TGCGCCAGCAGCTTGGAGGGACTAGCGGGAGTTGGTGAGCAGTTCTTC.

The chain carries TRBV10-2 and TRBJ2-7; D possibly corresponds to TRBD1 (5 bases). Trimming took 3 bases from V and 2 from J, leaving 8 bases between them. The CDR3 contains 13 residues. Germline V gene lookup returns CDR1 WSHSY and CDR2 SAAADI. CDR3 protein: CASSDNRTYEQYF. In DNA, the CDR3 is TGCGCCAGCAGTGACAACAGGACCTACGAGCAGTACTTC.

The chain uses TRBV7-9 and TRBJ2-7; possible D gene TRBD2, 7 bases. V lost 5 bases and J 6 bases, leaving 14 bases between the germline ends. The CDR3 runs 13 residues. CDR1 and CDR2 from the germline V gene are SEHNR and FQNEAQ (reference sequence). CDR3: CASSAVGGGEQYF. In nucleotides, the CDR3 is TGTGCCAGCAGCGCCGTGGGAGGGGGCGAGCAGTACTTC.

This chain links TRBV28 with TRBJ1-1; D possibly corresponds to TRBD1 (6 bases). Germline V gene sequence: CDR1 MDHEN, CDR2 SYDVKM. V lost 7 bases and J lost 1, with 28 bases in between. CDR3 length equals 19 residues. The CDR3 nucleotides read TGTGCCAGCACCCGAATCCCCCAAATACAACAGGGTGGGAACACTGAAGCTTTCTTT. Amino acids: CASTRIPQIQQGGNTEAFF.

This rearrangement joins TRBV19 to TRBJ2-7; D is possibly TRBD1 (5 bases). The CDR3 is made up of 14 amino acids. V was clipped by 5 bases and J by 5 bases, with 16 bases between them. Germline values: CDR1 LNHDA, CDR2 SQIVND (reference sequence). The CDR3 loop is CASSASGYSDEQYF. The CDR3 DNA is TGTGCCAGTAGTGCTTCAGGGTACTCGGACGAGCAGTACTTC.

The CDR3 loop is CASSIDLTSGRARGIQYF. CDR3 DNA: TGTGCCAGTAGTATAGATCTTACTAGCGGGAGGGCTAGGGGCATTCAGTACTTC. V usage is TRBV19 and J usage is TRBJ2-4; 13 bases map to TRBD2. The V gene's germline CDR1 is LNHDA and CDR2 SQIVND (reference sequence). The J segment lost 9 bases and the V segment lost 0 bases, leaving 11 bases of the junction unmatched. The CDR3 extends over 18 amino acids.

This sequence joins TRBV6-1 and TRBJ1-2, with 7 bases matching TRBD1. Germline trimming cut 3 bases from V and 8 bases from J; bases unmatched to any gene: 9. From germline, CDR1 is MNHNS and CDR2 SASEGT. The length of the CDR3 is 14 residues. CDR3 sequence reads: CASSESQGVMGYTF. CDR3 DNA: TGTGCCAGCAGTGAGTCTCAGGGGGTCATGGGCTACACCTTC.

The rearrangement uses TRBV23-1 and TRBJ2-6, with 8 nucleotides matching TRBD1. TRBV23-1 is sorted into the ORF group, with uncertain function. The CDR3 spans 19 residues. V dropped 0 bases and J dropped 2; count of bases not matched to a gene: 9. The DNA of the CDR3 is TGCGCCAGCAGTCAATCGAAGGGGACAGGAAGACCTGGGGCCAACGTCCTGACTTTC. This sequence encodes CASSQSKGTGRPGANVLTF.

The chain employs TRBV5-1 and TRBJ2-7; TRBD1 matches 9 bases. Trimming cost V 2 bases and J 0 bases; bases outside gene matches: 9. The CDR3 runs 17 residues. Germline V lookup: CDR1 SGHRS, CDR2 YFSETQ. CDR3 DNA sequence: TGCGCCAGCAGCTTTTGGACAGGGGTTAGTAGCTCCTACGAGCAGTACTTC. Translated, it gives CASSFWTGVSSSYEQYF.

This sequence joins TRBV7-2 and TRBJ2-1; 11 bases align to TRBD2. This CDR3 contains 15 residues. The V and J ends lost 5 bases and 4 bases, in that order; junction bases with no gene match: 4. Germline CDR1 is SGHTA and CDR2 is FQGNSA. The chain's CDR3 is CASSPGTSGYNEQFF. The CDR3 region has the DNA TGTGCCAGCAGCCCAGGGACTAGCGGATACAATGAGCAGTTCTTC. The complete variable domain, with remaining parts taken from reference TRBV7-2 and TRBJ2-1, reads GAGVSQSPSNKVTEKGKDVELRCDPISGHTALYWYRQSLGQGLEFLIYFQGNSAPDKSGLPSDRFSAERTGGSVSTLTIQRTQQEDSAVYLCASSPGTSGYNEQFFGPGTRLTVL.

This chain uses TRBV9 with TRBJ2-1; 8 nucleotides match TRBD2. Germline CDR1 is SGDLS and CDR2 is YYNGEE. This CDR3 contains 17 residues. The ends lost 0 bases at V and 2 bases at J; junction bases unmatched: 7. CDR3 amino acids: CASSVASSGLTYNEQFF. In DNA form, the CDR3 reads TGTGCCAGCAGCGTAGCTTCTAGCGGGCTAACCTACAATGAGCAGTTCTTC.

The J gene is TRBJ1-2, the V gene TRBV7-9, with D perhaps matching TRBD1 (6 bases). Germline V gives CDR1 SEHNR, CDR2 FQNEAQ (reference sequence). Trimming pared 5 bases from V and 6 bases from J, leaving 13 bases between. The CDR3 consists of 13 residues. CDR3 DNA: TGTGCCAGCAGCGAAGGACAGAACAATGGCTACACCTTC. Its protein product is CASSEGQNNGYTF.

This chain uses TRBV6-1 with TRBJ2-1; 7 bases are shared with TRBD1. J was trimmed by 2 bases and V by 2 bases; bases with no gene match: 6. CDR1 is MNHNS and CDR2 is SASEGT in the germline V gene. This CDR3 has 16 residues. CDR3 in amino acids: CASSEWRTGTYNEQFF. Here the CDR3 DNA reads TGTGCCAGCAGTGAATGGAGGACAGGCACCTACAATGAGCAGTTCTTC.

The chain combines TRBV7-9 with TRBJ1-1; tentative D call: TRBD1 (6 bases). This CDR3 is built from 14 residues. Trimming shortened V by 2 bases and J by 8 bases, and 15 bases separated the two germline ends. Germline values: CDR1 SEHNR, CDR2 FQNEAQ (reference sequence). CDR3 protein: CASSLLGQGPEAFF. CDR3 sequence (DNA): TGTGCCAGCAGCTTATTGGGGCAGGGGCCCGAAGCTTTCTTT. Supplemented by reference TRBV7-9 and TRBJ1-1, the full variable domain reads DTGVSQNPRHKITKRGQNVTFRCDPISEHNRLYWYRQTLGQGPEFLTYFQNEAQLEKSRLLSDRFSAERPKGSFSTLEIQRTEQGDSAMYLCASSLLGQGPEAFFGQGTRLTVV.

The V call is TRBV7-9, the J call TRBJ1-5, with unresolved D. Germline values: CDR1 SEHNR, CDR2 FQNEAQ (reference sequence). The ends were cut back, 1 base at V and 2 bases at J, with 15 bases in the middle. The CDR3 is made up of 17 amino acids. CDR3 nucleotide sequence: TGTGCCAGCAGCTTAGGGGTGGGAGGACGGGGCAATCAGCCCCAGCATTTT. This encodes CASSLGVGGRGNQPQHF.

The chain carries TRBV6-6 and TRBJ2-7; D remains unclear. This CDR3 has 12 residues. Trimming shortened V by 6 bases and J by 2 bases, and 8 bases separated the two germline ends. Germline V gene sequence: CDR1 MNHNY, CDR2 SVGAGI (reference sequence). In DNA, the CDR3 is TGTGCCAGCAGGGGCAGAGCCTACGAGCAGTACTTC. Residues: CASRGRAYEQYF.

This chain links TRBV15 with TRBJ1-4; D is possibly TRBD1 (5 bases). Germline V gene sequence: CDR1 LNHNV, CDR2 YYDKDF (reference sequence). The CDR3 sequence is 15 residues long. V gave up 2 bases and J gave up 6 bases, with 13 bases separating them. The CDR3 sequence is CATSRSGREDEKLFF. CDR3 nucleotides: TGTGCCACCAGCAGATCAGGGAGGGAGGATGAAAAACTGTTTTTT.

This chain joins TRBV2 and TRBJ1-3; 7 nucleotides agree with TRBD1. J gave up 3 bases and V 3 bases, and 11 bases lay outside the gene matches. CDR1 is SNHLY and CDR2 is FYNNEI in the germline V gene. The CDR3 contains 17 residues. CDR3 loop: CASSDLGAQGFGNTIYF. The CDR3 DNA follows: TGTGCCAGCAGTGATCTGGGAGCACAGGGGTTTGGAAACACCATATATTTT.

The gene calls are TRBV1 and TRBJ2-7; the D call TRBD2 from the table was never checked on the DNA. TRBV1 is designated a pseudogene. The CDR3 has 15 amino acids. CDR3 bases: TGCACCAGCAGCCCATGCCTCCGATCGGGATACGAGCAGTACTTC. Its translation is CTSSPCLRSGYEQYF.

V usage is TRBV29-1 and J usage is TRBJ2-7; TRBD1 agrees at 9 bases. CDR1 is SQVTM and CDR2 is ANQGSEA in the germline V gene. This CDR3 spans 14 amino acids. V was clipped by 5 bases and J by 6 bases; unmatched bases: 11. The CDR3 region is CSVWRDRGGFEQYF. CDR3 DNA: TGCAGCGTTTGGAGAGACAGGGGGGGGTTCGAGCAGTACTTC.

V gene TRBV29-1 combines with J gene TRBJ2-7; D is possibly TRBD1 (7 bases). The CDR3 spans 14 residues. The V end lost 8 bases, the J end lost 6 bases, and 23 bases lay between the germline ends. CDR1 and CDR2 from the germline V gene are SQVTM and ANQGSEA. CDR3 bases: TGCAGCACCCCAGGGGGGACCTACCCCCCCGAGCAGTACTTC. Translated: CSTPGGTYPPEQYF.

This clone was seen a single time. The chain combines TRBV2 with TRBJ2-5; TRBD1 aligns across 11 bases. This CDR3 is built from 15 residues. V lost 6 bases, J lost 1 base, and 4 bases stayed unmatched. Germline assignment: CDR1 SNHLY and CDR2 FYNNEI. This CDR3 reads CASRRTGGLQETQYF. The CDR3 DNA sequence: TGTGCCAGCAGGAGGACAGGGGGCCTCCAAGAGACCCAGTACTTC.